This TCR beta chain derives from a study of shared T cell receptors in the human thymus. CDR1 is MDHEN and CDR2 is SYDVKM in the germline V gene. Between the trimmed V and J ends, which lost 5 bases and 5 bases, there was a span of 18 bases. This CDR3 comprises 16 residues. Only in-frame clones appear in the TCRdb table, and some are missing; sequencing was by immunoSEQ multiplex PCR. Of just under 550,000 clones listed, 75% to 80% were seen once; the top ten hold around 0.013%. Another study also made use of these data, one on human thymus T cells. That work states: Congenital heart defects were the reason for the corrective surgery that the donors, healthy Finnish infants, were having. During corrective heart surgery, resections were taken, and the thymus tissue came from them. Related research found strongly overlapping thymic repertoires in unrelated individuals.

The rearrangement joins TRBV28 to TRBJ1-4; perhaps TRBD1 as D (5 bases). Sequencing was performed on thymocytes. This TCR was recovered from a boy in the first two years of life with a congenital heart defect. The CDR3 sequence is CASSGHWGPPNEKLFF. Written as DNA, the CDR3 is TGTGCCAGCAGTGGGCATTGGGGCCCTCCGAATGAAAAACTGTTTTTT.